Detailed here is one T cell receptor (beta chain). Its antigen is unknown. No base quality information exists; no much larger clone differs at one position. This sample is drawn from a study of cytomegalovirus exposure and HLA in healthy donors (dated by TCRdb to between 2016 and 2019). Some background on the complete study: In an earlier analysis of 450 to 750 of the donors, 250 to 350 Gb of sequence data and 95 million to 130 million unique TCR beta sequences from about 179 million T cells were reported. In the later analysis, no new phenotypic data were used to find candidate immune exposures; instead, reliance was placed on TCR beta sequences and their occurrence across donors. The study combined high-throughput TCR immunosequencing, statistical association of individual TCRs with disease status, and machine learning to predict cytomegalovirus infection status. The study aimed to test whether signatures of past pathogen exposure could be identified by cataloging public T cell receptors. Every repertoire in the discovery cohort had been generated on one and the same sequencing platform. A later genetic analysis took genome-wide SNP genotypes for about three fifths of the 666 donors and used that subset as a discovery cohort. Approximately 300 gigabases of sequencing data and tens of millions of unique TCR sequences made up an early release that covered around 640 HLA-typed donors. The study used immunosequencing to profile the T cell repertoires of hundreds of subjects and linked those repertoires to cytomegalovirus serostatus. To study patterns of TCR occurrence, a later analysis re-analyzed previously published TCR beta repertoires from around 670 donors and added high-resolution HLA genotyping. Besides the first cohort of more than 650 subjects, a separate validation cohort made up of over 95 different subjects was used. Typing coverage differed by locus: A, B, C, DRB1 and DQB1 were typed in roughly 620-640 donors, DQA1 in about 560, DPA1 in 606, and DPB1 in 472. Donor age, sex, ethnicity and CMV serostatus were compiled alongside the repertoire data. Roughly five DR-DQ haplotypes were treated as single units for association and clustering because of strong linkage in the cohort. Both class I and class II loci were covered by HLA typing, at four-digit resolution. In an earlier analysis of a few hundred of the donors, high-throughput TCR beta sequencing was used to judge whether each TCR beta V gene segment behaved as functional or pseudogenic. Of the approximately 370 genotyped donors, approximately 80% were placed in the genetic ancestry cluster associated with self-reported Caucasian donors. Among under 450 genotyped donors of the cohort, an average of approximately 240,000 unique TCR beta nucleotide sequences were sequenced per donor, 15% to 20% of them non-productive.

The CDR3 starts with the cysteine, ends with the phenylalanine, and has 13 residues. Kept here is only the CDR3 DNA, which spans 39 bases and is read in frame from base 1. Per the germline V gene, MDHEN is the CDR1 and SYDVKM is the CDR2. Ends trimmed: V by 6 bases, J by 7 bases; bases unmatched to a gene: 8. Library prep was done by the immunoSEQ multiplex PCR assay. The multiplex PCR relied on a mix of 60 forward primers for TCR Vbeta segments and 13 reverse primers for TCR Jbeta segments. A multiplex PCR assay on genomic DNA amplified the CDR3 region of rearranged TCR beta genes. The Illumina HiSeq System was used to sequence the amplified TCR beta libraries as 87-base-pair reads. From the authors' description of their analysis: Across the 600 to 700 repertoires, a later analysis counted approximately 75 million unique TCR beta chains, about 10 million of which were shared by at least two donors. Raw reads were error-corrected and collapsed into unique sequences by a nearest-neighbor algorithm in which closely related sequences were merged to remove PCR and sequencing errors. To assign V, D and J gene segments, CDR3 sequences were aligned to IMGT reference sequences. Each retained sequence needed at least a six-nucleotide match to both a V gene segment and a J gene segment. Rearrangements were called productive when the CDR3 lacked stop codons and stayed in frame with V and J; all others were non-productive. Following IMGT convention, CDR3 was defined as the stretch from the second conserved V-encoded cysteine to the conserved J-encoded phenylalanine. The earlier analysis of some 550 of the donors excluded any sequence lacking an unambiguous match to a single V gene segment. An earlier analysis of some 610 of the donors called V segments functional above 56.7% productive rearrangements and segregating when the between-donor standard deviation exceeded 5%. A statistical classification framework was built for diagnosing cytomegalovirus status from the catalog of TCR beta chain sequences. In a later analysis, TCR nucleotide sequences were compared against IMGT/GENE-DB human TR gene sequences so that V and J genes could be assigned. Using the TCRdist pipeline, a later analysis assigned CDR3 sequences along with most-parsimonious VDJ recombination scenarios. In a later analysis, each TCR beta chain was defined by its CDR3 amino acid sequence together with its V-gene family, and reads lacking a unique V-gene family were excluded. To address suspected cross-contamination and a sequencing artifact, a later analysis removed under 600 highly shared, low-generation-probability nucleotide sequences. In a later analysis, a clonal expansion index was calculated for each public chain from normalized within-repertoire ranks of inferred template counts. In a later analysis, generation probabilities were computed using a VDJ recombination model fitted to out-of-frame rearrangements, and the results were checked against IGoR. Hypergeometric tests were used in a later analysis to score TCR-TCR, TCR-HLA and TCR-CMV co-occurrence, with a repertoire-size bias correction applied to the TCR pairs. In a later analysis, false discovery rates were estimated by permuting HLA or CMV assignments 20 times. In a later analysis, co-occurring TCRs were grouped using DBSCAN, and TCRdist sequence similarity was added for clustering within HLA-allele-positive subsets. For co-occurrence clustering, repertoires with fewer than 30,000 or more than 120,000 public chains were excluded, along with roughly 5 repertoires with anomalous nucleotide sharing. TCRdb carries this immuneACCESS record with in-frame sequences only. Its versions omit some clonotypes, under half of them owing to an unresolved V gene in the studies checked, with the rest unexplained. D and trimming were read from the DNA, whereas the V and J calls and clone size are those reported in that table. This sample gives 150,000 to 200,000 clones in total; around 79% of them show up just once. The leading ten clones occupy over 2% of the sample.

The cohort was made up of under 800 healthy bone marrow donors. At the time of sampling, all cohort members were nominally healthy, though unrecorded immune exposures were likely present. The donor tested CMV seropositive, placing the donor among the 250 to 300 seropositive members of the cohort. Each donor provided a peripheral blood sample, and peripheral blood mononuclear cells were used for TCR beta sequencing. The Qiagen DNeasy Blood Extraction Kit was used to extract genomic DNA from the blood cell samples. Findings and caveats that apply to the study as a whole: Because HLA typing was missing for some donors at each locus, association tests included only the typed subset. A later analysis found that TCR association rates varied across HLA loci, with DRB1 alleles showing the most associated TCRs and HLA-C alleles the fewest. Because the 87-base-pair reads could not distinguish some IMGT-functional V segments, including TRBV6-2 and TRBV6-3, those segments were excluded. A few of the identified cytomegalovirus-associated TCR beta chains were confirmed in vitro to be specific for cytomegalovirus antigens. A total of fewer than 200 TCR beta chains were listed by the study as associated with cytomegalovirus. Linkage disequilibrium might explain the correlated functional status among segregating V segments, but an unknown experimental factor could not be excluded. Most TCR sequences were seen in very few donors, while some public TCRs were found in many individuals. Broadly in line with IMGT annotations, most TCR beta V segments showed up in productive rearrangements about 90% or about 30% of the time in an earlier analysis of 587 of the donors. A cluster of highly shared sequence variants was judged likely to be a technical artifact of the sequencing pipeline. In a later analysis, some 17,000 TCR beta sequences were associated with specific HLA alleles at a false discovery rate of 0.05. In both the original and validation cohorts, the classifier was reported to diagnose cytomegalovirus status with high specificity and sensitivity. Because counts were too low, 15 or so rarely observed V segments, including chromosome 9 orphons, were excluded from the earlier analysis of some 590 of the donors. An association between a missense DCLRE1C variant and V-gene and J-gene trimming of TCR beta chains was found in a later genetic analysis and replicated in an independent cohort. In a later genetic analysis, fewer N-insertions in productive TCRs were reported among donors in an Asian-associated ancestry cluster than the roughly 700-donor mean. In this cohort, only TCR beta chains were sequenced, and detectable features were limited by the absence of alpha or paired-chain data. According to the authors, the approach could potentially be generalized to other disease states and immunological phenotypes. In a later analysis, several top co-occurrence clusters were reported to appear linked to parvovirus B19, influenza, CMV and Epstein-Barr virus. Immune exposure information for the cohort was limited to CMV serostatus. Compared with equally common non-associated chains, HLA-associated TCR beta chains in a later analysis were more clonally expanded and had lower generation probabilities. A further reported finding was that TCR beta sequences accurately predicted the HLA-A and HLA-B alleles for most subjects in the first cohort. Sequencing depth was assumed to be roughly uniform across donors in the presence/absence analyses, though that assumption may not hold. Strong co-occurrence of HLA alleles, especially DR and DQ, made assigning TCR associations to individual alleles difficult. Most CMV-associated TCR beta chains appeared to be HLA-restricted in a later analysis, and the HLA associations seemed to be driven largely by CMV exposure.

The chain is assembled from TRBV28 and TRBJ1-2, and TRBD1 matches 7 of the central bases. The TCR originated in a woman between 40 and 50 years old in good health and CMV-seropositive. Sequences were obtained from PBMCs. The CDR3 has the sequence CASSQQGPGGYTF. The DNA reads TGTGCCAGCAGCCAACAGGGGCCGGGTGGCTACACCTTC.